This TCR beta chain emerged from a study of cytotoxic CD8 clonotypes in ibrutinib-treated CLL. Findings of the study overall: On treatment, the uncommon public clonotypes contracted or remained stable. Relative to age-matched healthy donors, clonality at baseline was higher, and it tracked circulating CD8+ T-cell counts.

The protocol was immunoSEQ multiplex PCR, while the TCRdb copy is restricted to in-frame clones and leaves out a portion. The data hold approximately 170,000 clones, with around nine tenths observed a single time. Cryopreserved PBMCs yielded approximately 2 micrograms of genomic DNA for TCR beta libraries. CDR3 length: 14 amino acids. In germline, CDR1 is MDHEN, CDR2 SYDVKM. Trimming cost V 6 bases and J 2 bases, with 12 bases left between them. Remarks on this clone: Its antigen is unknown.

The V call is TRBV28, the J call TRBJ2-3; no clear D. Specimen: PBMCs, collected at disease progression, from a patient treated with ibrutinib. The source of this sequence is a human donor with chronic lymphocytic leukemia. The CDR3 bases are TGTGCCAGCAGAGACGGTATACCCACAGATACGCAGTATTTT. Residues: CASRDGIPTDTQYF.